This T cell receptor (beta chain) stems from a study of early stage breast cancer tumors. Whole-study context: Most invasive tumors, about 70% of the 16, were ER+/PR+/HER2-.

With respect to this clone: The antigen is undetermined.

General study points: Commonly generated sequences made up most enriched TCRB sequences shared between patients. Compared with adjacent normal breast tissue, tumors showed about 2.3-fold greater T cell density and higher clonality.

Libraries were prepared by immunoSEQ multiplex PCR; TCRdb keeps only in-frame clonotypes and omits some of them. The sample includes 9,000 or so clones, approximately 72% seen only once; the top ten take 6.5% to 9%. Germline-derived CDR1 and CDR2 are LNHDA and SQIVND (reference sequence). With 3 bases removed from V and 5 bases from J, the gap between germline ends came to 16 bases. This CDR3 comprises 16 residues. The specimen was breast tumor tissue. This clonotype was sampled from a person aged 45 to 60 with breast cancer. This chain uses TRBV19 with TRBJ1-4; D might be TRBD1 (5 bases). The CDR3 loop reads CASSIGQGLLNEKLFF. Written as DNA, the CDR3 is TGTGCCAGTAGTATTGGGCAGGGCCTCCTGAATGAAAAACTGTTTTTT.